One and the same sample provided the 23 T cell receptor beta chains below, sequenced in a study of cytomegalovirus exposure and HLA in healthy donors. 60 Vbeta and 13 Jbeta primers were used in PCR. The repertoire was sequenced with immunoSEQ multiplex PCR; TCRdb's copy has only in-frame clones and lacks some. The sample has tens of thousands of clones. The specimen sequenced was PBMCs. All receptors come from a man aged 40-55 years in good health and CMV-seronegative.

J is TRBJ2-5 and V is TRBV10-2; 9 nucleotides match TRBD1. This CDR3 spans 15 amino acids. The V and J ends lost 3 bases and 5 bases, in that order; junction bases with no gene match: 7. The germline gives CDR1 WSHSY, CDR2 SAAADI. The CDR3 protein is CASSDYTGGKETQYF. The CDR3 coding sequence is TGCGCCAGCAGTGATTACACAGGGGGCAAGGAGACCCAGTACTTC.

The chain couples TRBV2 to TRBJ1-5, with D maybe TRBD1 (5 bases). The CDR3 totals 15 residues. V shed 6 bases and J shed 0 bases, with 12 bases lying between them. Germline V CDR1 and CDR2: SNHLY, FYNNEI. CDR3 nucleotides: TGTGCCAGCAGCTTTGGGGACTATAGCAATCAGCCCCAGCATTTT. It codes for CASSFGDYSNQPQHF.

The CDR3 is CAAGTTVEMYGYTF. CDR3 nucleotides: TGTGCCGCAGGCACGACGGTGGAAATGTATGGCTACACCTTC. The chain employs TRBV10-3 and TRBJ1-2, with unresolved D. There are 14 residues in the CDR3. V was shortened by 11 bases and J by 5 bases, with 21 bases between the two germline ends. Germline CDR1 reads ENHRY; CDR2 reads SYGVKD.

The J gene is TRBJ2-3, the V gene TRBV7-3; D perhaps matches TRBD1 (5 bases). Trimming took 6 bases from V and 3 from J, leaving 13 bases between them. The CDR3 spans 14 residues. Germline CDR1 and CDR2: SGHTA and FQGTGA. The CDR3 region is CASSESRETDTQYF. In DNA, the CDR3 is TGTGCCAGCAGTGAGAGCAGGGAAACAGATACGCAGTATTTT.

The gene calls are TRBV6-5 and TRBJ1-6; possibly TRBD1 for D (5 bases). Germline V CDR1 and CDR2: MNHEY, SVGAGI. Trimming took 5 bases from V and 10 from J, leaving 18 bases between them. The CDR3 covers 15 residues. The CDR3 bases are TGTGCCAGCAGTCAGAGACAAGGGGAACCCTCACCCCTCCACTTT. Residues: CASSQRQGEPSPLHF.

Note on this clone: Other DNA sequences from this sample encode an identical CDR3 as well. This chain connects TRBV19 to TRBJ2-4, with TRBD1 identical over 7 bases. The CDR3 extends over 13 amino acids. V was clipped by 5 bases and J by 5 bases; unmatched bases: 3. Germline lookup yields CDR1 LNHDA and CDR2 SQIVND (reference sequence). The CDR3: CASSPGTENIQYF. The CDR3 region has the DNA TGTGCCAGTAGTCCTGGGACAGAAAACATTCAGTACTTC.

V usage is TRBV6-1 and J usage is TRBJ1-2, with D possibly being TRBD1 (6 bases). Germline V gene lookup returns CDR1 MNHNS and CDR2 SASEGT. Trimming took 1 base from V and 5 from J, leaving 14 bases between them. This CDR3 has 15 residues. CDR3 coding DNA: TGTGCCAGCAGTGAAGTTACAGGGAGTCAATATGGCTACACCTTC. This encodes CASSEVTGSQYGYTF.

The chain couples TRBV4-1 to TRBJ2-7, with 7 bases aligning to TRBD1. This CDR3 is 12 amino acids long. The J segment lost 3 bases and the V segment lost 4 bases, leaving 0 bases of the junction unmatched. Germline V gene lookup returns CDR1 MGHRA and CDR2 YSYEKL. This CDR3 is CASSRDSYEQYF. For the CDR3, the DNA is TGCGCCAGCAGCCGGGACAGCTACGAGCAGTACTTC.

The chain employs TRBV2 and TRBJ2-1; D is undetermined. The V and J ends lost 4 bases and 1 base respectively, with 11 bases between them. Germline-derived CDR1 and CDR2 are SNHLY and FYNNEI. The CDR3 contains 15 residues. CDR3 region: CASSVNIGSYNEQFF. CDR3 nucleotides: TGTGCCAGCAGTGTCAACATCGGGTCCTACAATGAGCAGTTCTTC.

V is TRBV4-1 and J is TRBJ2-3; 9 bases fit TRBD2. Germline loops: CDR1 MGHRA, CDR2 YSYEKL. This CDR3 contains 18 residues. V lost 1 base, J lost 3 bases, and 11 bases stayed unmatched. CDR3 bases: TGCGCCAGCAGCCAAGGGCTAGCGGGGACCTCAAGGACAGATACGCAGTATTTT. Translating it yields CASSQGLAGTSRTDTQYF.

The chain joins TRBV10-3 to TRBJ1-1; D is perhaps TRBD1 (6 bases). This CDR3 region has 15 residues. Per the germline V gene, CDR1 is ENHRY and CDR2 is SYGVKD. Trimming took 3 bases from V and 5 from J, leaving 16 bases between them. DNA of the CDR3: TGTGCCATCAGTGACTCGACAGGAGAGGGGACTGAAGCTTTCTTT. Its protein is CAISDSTGEGTEAFF.

The rearrangement links TRBV28 to TRBJ2-6; perhaps TRBD2 as D (6 bases). The CDR3 is 14 amino acids. Trimming shortened V by 7 bases and J by 8 bases, and 15 bases separated the two germline ends. Looked up from germline, CDR1 is MDHEN and CDR2 is SYDVKM. The CDR3: CASTNLEGSNVLTF. Written as DNA, the CDR3 is TGTGCCAGCACCAATCTGGAGGGTTCCAACGTCCTGACTTTC.

DNA for the CDR3: TGTGCCAGCAGCACCCGGACAGGGATCACAGATACGCAGTATTTT. It encodes CASSTRTGITDTQYF. This chain connects TRBV9 to TRBJ2-3; 8 nucleotides agree with TRBD1. The CDR3 covers 15 residues. V lost 4 bases and J lost 2; bases outside the gene matches: 6. Germline CDR1 reads SGDLS; CDR2 reads YYNGEE. The complete variable domain, with remaining parts taken from reference TRBV9 and TRBJ2-3, reads DSGVTQTPKHLITATGQRVTLRCSPRSGDLSVYWYQQSLDQGLQFLIQYYNGEERAKGNILERFSAQQFPDLHSELNLSSLELGDSALYFCASSTRTGITDTQYFGPGTRLTVL.

CDR3 in DNA: TGTGCCAGCAGCTTAGAACCCGGGACAGATGGCTACACCTTC. As protein: CASSLEPGTDGYTF. This sequence joins TRBV7-3 and TRBJ1-2, with 7 nucleotides matching TRBD1. Germline CDR1 and CDR2: SGHTA and FQGTGA. Unmatched junction bases numbered 6, after V lost 2 bases and J lost 6 bases. CDR3 length: 14 amino acids.

CDR3 nucleotide sequence: TGTGCCAGCAGTGCGCCGGGACAGGGGGCCGATGCTATCCGACTGTTTTTT. It codes for CASSAPGQGADAIRLFF. This chain links TRBV6-1 with TRBJ1-4; TRBD1 agrees at 12 bases. The trim removed 4 bases at V and 13 bases at J, leaving 16 bases unmatched. The CDR3 is made up of 17 amino acids. Germline loops: CDR1 MNHNS, CDR2 SASEGT.

The V and J genes are TRBV7-9 and TRBJ2-2, with unresolved D. V lost 5 bases and J 6 bases, leaving 19 bases between the germline ends. The germline gives CDR1 SEHNR, CDR2 FQNEAQ (reference sequence). The CDR3 is 16 residues long. The CDR3 sequence is CASSPLVGFTAGELFF. In nucleotides, the CDR3 is TGTGCCAGCAGCCCCCTTGTGGGCTTTACGGCCGGGGAGCTGTTTTTT.

The gene calls are TRBV6-1 and TRBJ1-3; D ambiguous. V was clipped by 0 bases and J by 2 bases, with 11 bases between them. Germline values: CDR1 MNHNS, CDR2 SASEGT. The CDR3 length is 16 residues. In nucleotides, the CDR3 is TGTGCCAGCAGTGAAGCTAGCAGCCTAGCTGGAAACACCATATATTTT. Protein: CASSEASSLAGNTIYF.

Here the CDR3 reads CASTKPGLPAGEQYF. The CDR3 DNA reads as TGTGCCAGCACCAAACCGGGACTCCCCGCGGGCGAGCAGTACTTC. This sequence joins TRBV6-1 and TRBJ2-7, with D possibly matching TRBD2 (6 bases). Germline assignment: CDR1 MNHNS and CDR2 SASEGT. With 7 bases removed from V and 6 bases from J, the gap between germline ends came to 22 bases. This CDR3 region has 15 residues.

V usage is TRBV28 and J usage is TRBJ2-1; D gene ambiguous. V was cut by 3 bases and J by 10 bases, with 19 bases left in between. The CDR3 sequence is 15 residues long. Germline-derived CDR1 and CDR2 are MDHEN and SYDVKM. The CDR3, as DNA: TGTGCCAGCAGTTTGTCCACTCGAGGAGCCAGAGAGCAGTTCTTC. Protein product: CASSLSTRGAREQFF.

As DNA, the CDR3 is TGTGCCAGCAGCGACAGGGGGCGGGCCACTGAAGCTTTCTTT. It specifies CASSDRGRATEAFF. This sequence joins TRBV5-6 and TRBJ1-1; 10 nucleotides line up with TRBD1. Trimming removed 4 bases from V and 4 bases from J; junction bases left unmatched: 4. CDR3 size: 14 residues. CDR1 SGHDT and CDR2 YYEEEE come from the germline V gene.

The chain combines TRBV6-5 with TRBJ2-3; 10 bases are a match to TRBD2. The V gene's germline CDR1 is MNHEY and CDR2 SVGAGI. V lost 5 bases, J lost 7 bases, and 6 bases stayed unmatched. CDR3 length: 14 amino acids. DNA for the CDR3: TGTGCCAGCAGTACCTCTAGCGGGGGAAATACGCAGTATTTT. Protein sequence: CASSTSSGGNTQYF.

The CDR3 loop reads CATSRGFRGSNQPQHF. The CDR3 DNA reads TGTGCCACCAGCAGAGGGTTCAGGGGGAGCAATCAGCCCCAGCATTTT. The V and J genes are TRBV15 and TRBJ1-5; TRBD1 matches at 7 bases. The trim removed 1 base at V and 1 base at J, leaving 4 bases unmatched. This CDR3 contains 16 residues. From germline, CDR1 is LNHNV and CDR2 YYDKDF (reference sequence).

This chain links TRBV30 with TRBJ2-1; D is uncertain. The germline CDR1 and CDR2 sequences are GTSNPN and SVGIG (reference sequence). Trimming pared 5 bases from V and 4 bases from J, leaving 9 bases between. The CDR3 spans 12 residues. As DNA, the CDR3 is TGTGCCTGGGCAGCAGGTTACAATGAGCAGTTCTTC. Its protein is CAWAAGYNEQFF. Using reference TRBV30 and TRBJ2-1 for the parts outside the CDR3, the full variable domain is SQTIHQWPATLVQPVGSPLSLECTVEGTSNPNLYWYRQAAGRGLQLLFYSVGIGQISSEVPQNLSASRPQDRQFILSSKKLLLSDSGFYLCAWAAGYNEQFFGPGTRLTVL.